This TCR beta chain was sequenced during a study of blood T cell repertoires in COVID-19 (TCRdb year 2020). Context from the whole study: Samples covering the acute and convalescent phases of COVID-19 were provided by collaborators in the United States, Italy and Spain. The prospective study material was composed of cDNA or gDNA derived from T cells, B-cell-depleted T cells, or PBMCs. The dataset comprised deeply sampled blood TCRbeta repertoires from subjects exposed to, actively infected with, or recovered from COVID-19. The repertoires were released in a freely available public database meant as a resource for research on the immune response to SARS-CoV-2. Samples were obtained from the ongoing ImmuneRACE study (first 160 participants) and from approximately 1,200 subjects provided by 6 global collaborators. Sample metadata almost always included a de-identified subject ID, COVID-19 status, age in years and sex. Where available, HLA class I and class II types were obtained from metadata supplied by the sample provider rather than from assay-based typing. Beyond this particular receptor, the publication reports: Clinical and demographic metadata were provided uncurated, with the amount varying by source and participant.

TCRbeta CDR3 regions were amplified from genomic DNA using the immunoSEQ Assay, a bias-controlled multiplex PCR. The source study handled its data this way. The number of nucleated cells in each sample was estimated by amplification of reference gene primers within the assay. To quantify the absolute abundance of each unique TCRbeta CDR3 rearrangement, sequence reads were collapsed and filtered. For each sample, productive Simpson clonality was calculated by taking the square root of Simpson's diversity index across productive rearrangements. TCRdb holds this immuneACCESS table with in-frame rearrangements only. Some clones are missing; in checked studies, unresolved V genes explain under half, and the rest has no known cause. D and trimming were read from the DNA, whereas the V and J calls and clone size are those reported in that table. The sample includes 140,000 to 150,000 clones, with roughly 79% observed a single time. Roughly 8% of the sample rests with the top ten.

Collaborating institutions collected whole blood in K2EDTA tubes following their own protocols. Collaborator samples were shipped for TCRbeta analysis as frozen whole blood, isolated PBMCs, or DNA extracted from either sample type. Note on this clone: The specificity of this receptor is unknown. Nothing much larger sits one base from this clone, and base qualities are not available.

Unmatched junction bases come to 8, with V trimmed by 6 bases and J by 2 bases. Per the germline V gene, SGHTA is the CDR1 and FQGTGA is the CDR2. The CDR3 numbers 15 residues from cysteine through phenylalanine. Only the CDR3 part of the read is kept: 45 bases, read in frame from the first base. Sequenced: peripheral blood. The sequence was collected from a human donor in a cohort sampled during active COVID-19. The rearrangement combines TRBV7-3 with TRBJ2-3, with 7 junctional bases fitting TRBD2. The base sequence is TGTGCCAGCAGGTGGTCGGCGGGAGTCACAGATACGCAGTATTTT. Its translation is CASRWSAGVTDTQYF.